The 12 T cell receptor beta chains presented below share a single source sample, sequenced in a study of cytomegalovirus exposure and HLA in healthy donors. The primer mix had 60 Vbeta and 13 Jbeta primers. Here immunoSEQ multiplex PCR was the method, and the copy in TCRdb shows in-frame clones only, minus some. The sample contains roughly 190,000 clones, 10% to 15% of which appear only once. Material: PBMCs. All receptors derive from a middle-aged man in good health and CMV-seropositive.

This clone was seen a handful of times. The J gene is TRBJ1-5, the V gene TRBV2; D gene ambiguous. V was cut by 6 bases and J by 4 bases, with 16 bases left in between. Germline lookup yields CDR1 SNHLY and CDR2 FYNNEI. The CDR3 runs 15 residues. The CDR3 sequence is CASRVLGSGNQPQHF. The CDR3 nucleotides are TGTGCCAGCAGGGTACTGGGGAGCGGGAATCAGCCCCAGCATTTT.

The genes are TRBV9 and TRBJ2-1, with 9 bases aligning to TRBD2. Germline-derived CDR1 and CDR2 are SGDLS and YYNGEE. V was clipped by 3 bases and J by 9 bases; unmatched bases: 10. The CDR3 has 15 amino acids. CDR3 residues: CASSGGSRGGFEQFF. Here the CDR3 DNA reads TGTGCCAGCAGCGGGGGGTCGCGGGGGGGCTTTGAGCAGTTCTTC.

This clone occurred a few times. The chain recombines TRBV9 with TRBJ2-2, with 7 bases fitting TRBD2. Germline loops: CDR1 SGDLS, CDR2 YYNGEE. With 2 bases clipped from V and 4 bases from J, the junction kept 11 bases outside the gene matches. The CDR3 runs 17 residues. The CDR3 sequence is CASSVLRDYRITGELFF. In DNA, the CDR3 is TGTGCCAGCAGCGTTCTCCGGGACTACCGGATCACCGGGGAGCTGTTTTTT.

This chain joins TRBV2 and TRBJ2-5, with a weak D call TRBD2 (6 bases). Germline assignment: CDR1 SNHLY and CDR2 FYNNEI. This CDR3 comprises 16 residues. Deletions cut 6 bases from V and 2 bases from J, with 19 bases between. DNA of the CDR3: TGTGCCAGCAGCCCCGGGGGTGGCGGCCTACAAGAGACCCAGTACTTC. Translated: CASSPGGGGLQETQYF.

The V gene is TRBV7-2, the J gene TRBJ2-4, with D tentatively TRBD1 (5 bases). Trimming took off 1 base at V and 6 bases at J, with 13 bases between the two ends. Germline V gene lookup returns CDR1 SGHTA and CDR2 FQGNSA. This CDR3 contains 15 residues. The CDR3 reads CASSLVRGSGNIQYF. As DNA, the CDR3 is TGTGCCAGCAGCTTAGTAAGGGGATCGGGAAACATTCAGTACTTC.

The rearrangement links TRBV5-4 to TRBJ1-6; TRBD1 matches 10 bases. Germline V gives CDR1 SGHNT, CDR2 YYREEE (reference sequence). With 4 bases clipped from V and 8 bases from J, the junction kept 6 bases outside the gene matches. The CDR3 is 15 amino acids. CDR3 bases: TGTGCCAGCAGCCAAGGACAGGGGGTGGATTCACCCCTCCACTTT. Residues: CASSQGQGVDSPLHF.

The gene calls are TRBV9 and TRBJ1-2; no clear D gene. V was cut by 3 bases and J by 2 bases, with 8 bases left in between. The V gene's germline CDR1 is SGDLS and CDR2 YYNGEE. This CDR3 has 13 residues. This CDR3 reads CASSGARNYGYTF. The CDR3 coding sequence is TGTGCCAGCAGCGGGGCGAGAAACTATGGCTACACCTTC. Looking up the rest from reference TRBV9 and TRBJ1-2 gives the full variable domain: DSGVTQTPKHLITATGQRVTLRCSPRSGDLSVYWYQQSLDQGLQFLIQYYNGEERAKGNILERFSAQQFPDLHSELNLSSLELGDSALYFCASSGARNYGYTFGSGTRLTVV.

The sample holds a few counts of this clone. CDR3 residues: CASSRAGVTEAFF. Written as DNA, the CDR3 is TGCGCCAGCAGCCGAGCGGGGGTCACTGAAGCTTTCTTT. This rearrangement joins TRBV4-1 to TRBJ1-1, with TRBD1 as a possible D gene (5 bases). CDR3 length: 13 residues. Trimming stripped 4 bases from V and 4 bases from J, with 10 bases between. Germline CDR1 is MGHRA and CDR2 is YSYEKL.

This clone appeared a few times. The J gene is TRBJ1-2, the V gene TRBV7-2; 9 nucleotides line up with TRBD1. V lost 5 bases to trimming and J lost 4 bases; unmatched junction nucleotides: 5. Germline V gene sequence: CDR1 SGHTA, CDR2 FQGNSA. CDR3 size: 14 residues. The CDR3 spells CASSARQGGYGYTF. CDR3 DNA sequence: TGTGCCAGCAGCGCTCGACAGGGGGGCTATGGCTACACCTTC.

The CDR3 nucleotides read TGTGCCAGCAGGAGGGATGGCAATCAGCCCCAGCATTTT. It is translated as CASRRDGNQPQHF. This chain uses TRBV6-5 with TRBJ1-5, with D hard to call. CDR1 MNHEY and CDR2 SVGAGI come from the germline V gene. The CDR3 has 13 residues. The V and J ends lost 6 bases and 2 bases respectively, with 8 bases between them.

This clone was detected a few times. The V call is TRBV9, the J call TRBJ2-7; 7 bases are a match to TRBD1. The J segment lost 0 bases and the V segment lost 5 bases, leaving 2 bases of the junction unmatched. Germline CDR1 is SGDLS and CDR2 is YYNGEE. This CDR3 spans 13 amino acids. CDR3 nucleotide sequence: TGTGCCAGCAGTGGGACAGCCTCCTACGAGCAGTACTTC. Protein product: CASSGTASYEQYF.

This clone has only a few counts. The CDR3 bases are TGTGCCAGTAGTCTAGGACACTACCAAGAGACCCAGTACTTC. It translates to CASSLGHYQETQYF. The rearrangement links TRBV19 to TRBJ2-5, with D perhaps matching TRBD1 (5 bases). The length of the CDR3 is 14 residues. Germline V gene lookup returns CDR1 LNHDA and CDR2 SQIVND (reference sequence). The V end was cut by 5 bases, the J end by 0 bases, with 10 bases between.